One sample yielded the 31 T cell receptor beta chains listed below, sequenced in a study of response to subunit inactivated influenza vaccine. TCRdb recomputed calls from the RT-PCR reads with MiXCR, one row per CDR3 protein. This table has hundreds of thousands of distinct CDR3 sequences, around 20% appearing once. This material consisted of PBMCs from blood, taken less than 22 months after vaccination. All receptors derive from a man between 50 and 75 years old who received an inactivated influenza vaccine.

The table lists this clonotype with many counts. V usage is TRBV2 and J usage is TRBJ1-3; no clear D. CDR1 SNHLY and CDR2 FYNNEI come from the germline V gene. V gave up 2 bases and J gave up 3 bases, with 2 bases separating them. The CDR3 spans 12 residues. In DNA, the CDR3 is TGTGCCAGCAGTGAATATGGAAACACCATATATTTT. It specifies CASSEYGNTIYF.

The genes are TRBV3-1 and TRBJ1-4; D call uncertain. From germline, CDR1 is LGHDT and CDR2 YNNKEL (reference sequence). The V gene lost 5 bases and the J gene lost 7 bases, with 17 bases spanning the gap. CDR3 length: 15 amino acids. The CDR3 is CASSSTAGGSEKLFF. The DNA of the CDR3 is TGTGCCAGCAGCTCTACGGCAGGCGGCAGTGAAAAACTGTTTTTT.

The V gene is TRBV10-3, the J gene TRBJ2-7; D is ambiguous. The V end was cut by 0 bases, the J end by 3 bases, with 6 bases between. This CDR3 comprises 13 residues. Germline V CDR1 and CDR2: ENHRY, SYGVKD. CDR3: CAISESQDYEQYF. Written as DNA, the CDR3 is TGTGCCATCAGTGAGTCACAAGACTACGAGCAGTACTTC.

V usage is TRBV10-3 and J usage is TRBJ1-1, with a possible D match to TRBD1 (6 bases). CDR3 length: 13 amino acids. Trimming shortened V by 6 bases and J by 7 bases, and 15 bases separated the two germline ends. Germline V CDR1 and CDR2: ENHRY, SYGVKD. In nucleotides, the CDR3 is TGTGCCATCAGCGCACAGGGCAGGATTGAAGCTTTCTTT. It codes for CAISAQGRIEAFF.

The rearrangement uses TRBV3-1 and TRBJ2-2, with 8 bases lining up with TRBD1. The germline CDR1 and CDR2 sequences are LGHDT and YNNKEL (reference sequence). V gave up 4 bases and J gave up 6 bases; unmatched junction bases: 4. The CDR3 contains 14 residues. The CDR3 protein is CASSRQGAAGELFF. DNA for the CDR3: TGTGCCAGCAGCCGCCAGGGGGCCGCCGGGGAGCTGTTTTTT.

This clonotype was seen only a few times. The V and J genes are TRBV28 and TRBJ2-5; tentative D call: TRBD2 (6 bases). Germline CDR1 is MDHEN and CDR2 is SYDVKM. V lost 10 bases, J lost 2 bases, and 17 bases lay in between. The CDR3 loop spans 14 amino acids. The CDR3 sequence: CATLLGGSQETQYF. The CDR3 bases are TGTGCCACCCTCCTCGGGGGATCACAAGAGACCCAGTACTTC.

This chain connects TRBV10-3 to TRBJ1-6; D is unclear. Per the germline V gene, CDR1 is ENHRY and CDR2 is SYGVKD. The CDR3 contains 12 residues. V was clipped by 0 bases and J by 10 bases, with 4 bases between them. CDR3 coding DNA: TGTGCCATCAGTGAGTCAGCATCACCCCTCCACTTT. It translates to CAISESASPLHF.

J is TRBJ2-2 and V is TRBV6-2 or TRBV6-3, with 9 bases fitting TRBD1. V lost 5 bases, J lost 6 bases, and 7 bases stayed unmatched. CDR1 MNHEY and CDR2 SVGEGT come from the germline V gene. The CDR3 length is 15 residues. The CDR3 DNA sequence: TGTGCCAGCAGTGCCCGGGACAGGGTATCCGGGGAGCTGTTTTTT. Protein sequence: CASSARDRVSGELFF.

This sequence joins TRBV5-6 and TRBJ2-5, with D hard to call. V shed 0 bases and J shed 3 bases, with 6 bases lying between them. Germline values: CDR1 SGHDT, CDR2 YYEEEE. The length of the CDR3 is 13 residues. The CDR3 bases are TGTGCCAGCAGCTTGGTCGGCAAAGAGACCCAGTACTTC. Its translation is CASSLVGKETQYF.

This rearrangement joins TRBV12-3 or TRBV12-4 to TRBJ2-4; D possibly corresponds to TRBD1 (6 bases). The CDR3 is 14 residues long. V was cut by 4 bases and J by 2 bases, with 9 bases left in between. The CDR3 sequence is CASSYDRTKNIQYF. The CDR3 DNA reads TGTGCCAGCAGTTACGACAGGACCAAAAACATTCAGTACTTC.

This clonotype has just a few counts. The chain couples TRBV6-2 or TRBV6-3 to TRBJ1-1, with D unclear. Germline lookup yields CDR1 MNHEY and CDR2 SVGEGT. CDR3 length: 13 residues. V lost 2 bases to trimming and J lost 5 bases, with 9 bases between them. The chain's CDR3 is CASSYVVGTEAFF. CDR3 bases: TGTGCCAGCAGTTACGTGGTCGGTACTGAAGCTTTCTTT.

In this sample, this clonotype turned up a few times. The DNA of the CDR3 is TGTGCCAGCAGTTTAGTGCTAGCGGGACTCTACGAGCAGTACTTC. Translated, it gives CASSLVLAGLYEQYF. V and J are TRBV28 and TRBJ2-7; 9 bases map to TRBD2. The V and J ends lost 2 bases and 3 bases, in that order; junction bases with no gene match: 5. The CDR3 extends over 15 amino acids. The germline gives CDR1 MDHEN, CDR2 SYDVKM.

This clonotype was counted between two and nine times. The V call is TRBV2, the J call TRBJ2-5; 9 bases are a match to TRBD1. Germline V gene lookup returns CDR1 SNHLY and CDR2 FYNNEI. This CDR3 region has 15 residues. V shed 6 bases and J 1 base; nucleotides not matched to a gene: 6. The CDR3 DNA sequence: TGTGCCAGCAGAGTCGGGACAGGGCCCCAAGAGACCCAGTACTTC. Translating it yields CASRVGTGPQETQYF.

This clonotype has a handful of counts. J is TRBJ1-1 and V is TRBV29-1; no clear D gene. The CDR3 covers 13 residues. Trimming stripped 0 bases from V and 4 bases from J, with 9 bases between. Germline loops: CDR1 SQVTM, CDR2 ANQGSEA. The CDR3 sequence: CSVEEGLSTEAFF. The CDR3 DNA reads TGCAGCGTTGAAGAAGGGTTAAGCACTGAAGCTTTCTTT.

CDR3 residues: CASSQDPPETQYF. CDR3 bases: TGTGCCAGCAGCCAAGATCCCCCAGAGACCCAGTACTTC. The V gene is TRBV3-1, the J gene TRBJ2-5; D is unclear. With 0 bases removed from V and 4 bases from J, the gap between germline ends came to 6 bases. From germline, CDR1 is LGHDT and CDR2 YNNKEL (reference sequence). This CDR3 contains 13 residues.

CDR3 nucleotides: TGTGCCAGCAGACAAACACAGGGCCAGAATGAAAAACTGTTTTTT. Translating gives CASRQTQGQNEKLFF. The rearrangement links TRBV6-1 to TRBJ1-4; D is possibly TRBD1 (6 bases). The CDR3 is 15 residues long. Germline assignment: CDR1 MNHNS and CDR2 SASEGT. Trimming shortened V by 6 bases and J by 5 bases, and 16 bases separated the two germline ends.

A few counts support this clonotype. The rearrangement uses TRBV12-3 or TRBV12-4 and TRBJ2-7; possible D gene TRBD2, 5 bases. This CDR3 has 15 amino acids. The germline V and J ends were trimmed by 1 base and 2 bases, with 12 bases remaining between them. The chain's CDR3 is CASSLGGVPAYEQYF. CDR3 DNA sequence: TGTGCCAGCAGTTTAGGGGGAGTGCCGGCCTACGAGCAGTACTTC.

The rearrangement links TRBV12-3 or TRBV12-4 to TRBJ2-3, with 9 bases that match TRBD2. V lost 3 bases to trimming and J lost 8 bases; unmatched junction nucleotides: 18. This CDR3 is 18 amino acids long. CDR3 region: CASSFPPRSGGPLGTQYF. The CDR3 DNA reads TGTGCCAGCAGTTTCCCCCCCCGCAGCGGGGGGCCCCTCGGTACGCAGTATTTT.

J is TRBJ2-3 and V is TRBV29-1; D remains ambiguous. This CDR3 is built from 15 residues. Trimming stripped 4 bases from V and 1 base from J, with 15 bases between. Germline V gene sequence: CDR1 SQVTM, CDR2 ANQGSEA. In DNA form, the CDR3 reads TGCAGCGTTGCCCCGTGGGTGGCGGGCACAGATACGCAGTATTTT. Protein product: CSVAPWVAGTDTQYF.

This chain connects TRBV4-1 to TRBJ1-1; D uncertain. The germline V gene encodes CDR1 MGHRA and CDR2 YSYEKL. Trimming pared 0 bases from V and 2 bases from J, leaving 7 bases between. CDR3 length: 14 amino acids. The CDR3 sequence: CASSQERPNTEAFF. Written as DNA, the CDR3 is TGCGCCAGCAGCCAAGAGAGGCCAAACACTGAAGCTTTCTTT.

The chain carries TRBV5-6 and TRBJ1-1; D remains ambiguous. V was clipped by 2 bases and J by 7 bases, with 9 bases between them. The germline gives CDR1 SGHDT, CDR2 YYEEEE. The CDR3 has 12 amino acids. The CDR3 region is CASSFYRGEAFF. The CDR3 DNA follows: TGTGCCAGCAGCTTCTACCGGGGTGAAGCTTTCTTT. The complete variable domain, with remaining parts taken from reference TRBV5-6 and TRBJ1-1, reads DAGVTQSPTHLIKTRGQQVTLRCSPKSGHDTVSWYQQALGQGPQFIFQYYEEEERQRGNFPDRFSGHQFPNYSSELNVNALLLGDSALYLCASSFYRGEAFFGQGTRLTVV.

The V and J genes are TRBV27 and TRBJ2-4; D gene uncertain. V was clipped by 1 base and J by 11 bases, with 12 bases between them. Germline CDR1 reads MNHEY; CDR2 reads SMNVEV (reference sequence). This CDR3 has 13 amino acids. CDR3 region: CASSLFPGPLQYF. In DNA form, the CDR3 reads TGTGCCAGCAGTTTATTTCCGGGCCCGCTTCAGTACTTC.

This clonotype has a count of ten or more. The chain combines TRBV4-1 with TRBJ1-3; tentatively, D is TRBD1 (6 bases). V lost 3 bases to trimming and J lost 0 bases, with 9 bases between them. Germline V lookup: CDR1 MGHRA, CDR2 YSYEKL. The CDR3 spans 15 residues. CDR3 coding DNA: TGCGCCAGCAGCCAGGACAGAATCTCTGGAAACACCATATATTTT. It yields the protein CASSQDRISGNTIYF.

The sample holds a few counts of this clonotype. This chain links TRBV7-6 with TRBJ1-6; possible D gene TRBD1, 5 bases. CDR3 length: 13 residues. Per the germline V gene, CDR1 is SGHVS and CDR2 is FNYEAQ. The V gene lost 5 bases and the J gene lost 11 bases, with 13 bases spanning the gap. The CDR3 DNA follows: TGTGCCAGCAGCCAGACAGAGGAGACACCCCTCCACTTT. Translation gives CASSQTEETPLHF.

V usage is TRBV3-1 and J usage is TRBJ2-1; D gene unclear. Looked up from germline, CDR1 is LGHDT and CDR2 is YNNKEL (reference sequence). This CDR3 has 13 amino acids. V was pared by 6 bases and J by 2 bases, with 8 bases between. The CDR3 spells CASSRSTYNEQFF. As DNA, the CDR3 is TGTGCCAGCAGTCGTAGTACCTACAATGAGCAGTTCTTC.

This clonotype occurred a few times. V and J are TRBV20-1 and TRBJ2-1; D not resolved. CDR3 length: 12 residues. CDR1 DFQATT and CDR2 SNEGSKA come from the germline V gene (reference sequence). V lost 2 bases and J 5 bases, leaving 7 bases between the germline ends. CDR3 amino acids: CSARRWDNEQFF. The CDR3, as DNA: TGCAGTGCTAGAAGGTGGGACAATGAGCAGTTCTTC.

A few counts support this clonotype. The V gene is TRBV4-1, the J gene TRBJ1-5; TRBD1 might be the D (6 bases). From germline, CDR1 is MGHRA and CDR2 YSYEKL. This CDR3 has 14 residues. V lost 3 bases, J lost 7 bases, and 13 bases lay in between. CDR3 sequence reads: CASSHLGGGQPQHF. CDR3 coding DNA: TGCGCCAGCAGCCACTTAGGGGGAGGCCAGCCCCAGCATTTT.

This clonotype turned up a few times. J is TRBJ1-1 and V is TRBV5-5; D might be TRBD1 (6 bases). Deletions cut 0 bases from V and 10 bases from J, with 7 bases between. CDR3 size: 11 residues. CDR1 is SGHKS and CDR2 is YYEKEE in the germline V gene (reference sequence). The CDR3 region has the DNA TGTGCCAGCAGCTTGGAAGGGGGAGCTTTCTTT. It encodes CASSLEGGAFF.

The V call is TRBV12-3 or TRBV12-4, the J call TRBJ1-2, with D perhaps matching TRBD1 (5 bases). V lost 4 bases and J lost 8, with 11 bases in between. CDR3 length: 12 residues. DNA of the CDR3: TGTGCCAGCAGTTCTGGGACTTGGGGCTACACCTTC. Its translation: CASSSGTWGYTF.

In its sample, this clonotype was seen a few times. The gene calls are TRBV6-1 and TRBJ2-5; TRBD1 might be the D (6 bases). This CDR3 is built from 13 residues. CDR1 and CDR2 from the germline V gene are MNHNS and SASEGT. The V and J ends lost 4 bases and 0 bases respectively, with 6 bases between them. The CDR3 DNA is TGTGCCAGCAGTGGGACAGACCAAGAGACCCAGTACTTC. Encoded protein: CASSGTDQETQYF.

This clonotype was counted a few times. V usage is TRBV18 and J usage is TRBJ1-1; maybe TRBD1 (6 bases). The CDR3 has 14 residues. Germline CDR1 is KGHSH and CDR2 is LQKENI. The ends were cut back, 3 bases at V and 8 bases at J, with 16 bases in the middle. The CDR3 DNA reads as TGTGCCAGCTCACCCCTGAGGGGGTCCGGGGAAGCTTTCTTT. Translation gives CASSPLRGSGEAFF.